This TCR beta chain is drawn from a study of shared clonotypes between healthy human individuals. Adult donors, all healthy and HIV-negative, had no recent acute infections or vaccinations. The CDR3 is 15 residues long. The V gene lost 2 bases and the J gene lost 7 bases, with 17 bases spanning the gap. Per germline, CDR1 MDHEN and CDR2 SYDVKM. The deep-level immunoSEQ assay was used. Generated by immunoSEQ multiplex PCR, the TCRdb table keeps only in-frame clones and is missing some. The table lists fewer than 2.5 million clones, 80% to 95% of them singletons. The sequencing input was naive CD4+ T cells from PBMCs. The subset was: CD45RA+ positively selected. This clonotype originated in a man aged 18-30 years in good health. Some clones in this sample may be carry-over from other donors' samples. The genes are TRBV28 and TRBJ1-2; D call uncertain. Written as DNA, the CDR3 is TGTGCCAGCAGTTTACACCCTTCTTCTGGGAGTGGCTACACCTTC. Encoded protein: CASSLHPSSGSGYTF.